This T cell receptor beta chain is from a study of early T cells in non-severe SARS-CoV-2 infection. Whole-study results and caveats: In VDJdb matching, anti-spike CD8 responses were favored while private and CD4 specificities went missing.

Unique molecular identifiers (one per individual cDNA molecule) were attached. TCRdb recomputed calls from the 5' RACE reads with MiXCR, one row per CDR3 protein. The table includes tens of thousands of distinct CDR3 sequences, 5% to 6% detected once. Germline V gene lookup returns CDR1 LGHNA and CDR2 YSLEER. This CDR3 has 19 residues. Trimming cost V 0 bases and J 5 bases, with 20 bases left between them. This clonotype has ten or more counts. The antigen remains undetermined. What was sequenced was whole blood. This chain joins TRBV4-3 and TRBJ1-6, with a weak D call TRBD1 (6 bases). This sequence originates from an adult who was a healthcare worker with PCR-confirmed SARS-CoV-2 infection or an uninfected control (not recorded which). DNA of the CDR3: TGCGCCAGCAGCCAAGATCTAGGGGCGGGGGGCAAGGATAATTCACCCCTCCACTTT. Its protein product is CASSQDLGAGGKDNSPLHF.